This T cell receptor (beta chain) originates from a study of T-cell memory formation after mild COVID-19. Overall study results and limits: Later expanders leaned toward CD4+, whereas clones contracting from day 15 to 85 were balanced CD4/CD8.

TCRdb recomputed calls from the 5' RACE reads with MiXCR, one row per CDR3 protein. The repertoire includes fewer than 700,000 distinct CDR3 sequences, approximately 21% of them detected once, and under 8.5% sits in the top ten. This clonotype was detected once. Its antigen is as yet unknown. Sequenced material: PBMCs or a T cell subset sorted from them (not recorded which). The receptor was isolated from an adult woman who had mild COVID-19 (a few samples of this study predate the infection). Cell type and time point are not known.

For the CDR3, the DNA is TGTGCCAGCTCACAACTGAGCAGGGGCTCAGCCACTGAAGCTTTCTTT. This codes for CASSQLSRGSATEAFF. This sequence joins TRBV18 and TRBJ1-1, with a tentative D call TRBD1 (6 bases). Deletions cut 4 bases from V and 4 bases from J, with 19 bases between. The CDR3 covers 16 residues. Germline V gives CDR1 KGHSH, CDR2 LQKENI.